This T cell receptor (beta chain) originates from a study of T-cell memory formation after mild COVID-19. About the research overall: Most TCR clusters belonged to a single donor.

cDNA libraries for TCR alpha and TCR beta, carrying sample barcodes and UMIs, came from 5'RACE with constant-segment primers. From the 5' RACE reads, TCRdb called clonotypes with MiXCR, one entry per CDR3 protein. This table has 150,000 to 200,000 distinct CDR3 sequences, about 14% appearing once. CDR3 size: 14 residues. The V segment lost 4 bases and the J segment 9 bases; nucleotides outside the gene matches: 7. Germline V lookup: CDR1 SQVTM, CDR2 ANQGSEA. The study, taken as a whole, reports: Clones that contracted clustered mainly in CM and EM if CD4+ and in EMRA if CD8+. Clones that contracted from day 15 to 85 had balanced CD4/CD8; later expanders were CD4+ biased.

Note on this clonotype: Its antigen is unknown.

The chain carries TRBV29-1 and TRBJ2-1, with 12 nucleotides matching TRBD2. This sequence was found in an adult woman who had mild COVID-19 (a few samples of this study predate the infection). Cell type and time point are not known. The specimen sequenced was PBMCs or a T cell subset sorted from them (not recorded which). The CDR3 sequence is CSVAPSGRVSEQFF. The CDR3 DNA sequence: TGCAGCGTTGCCCCTAGCGGGAGGGTTAGTGAGCAGTTCTTC.